These 7 T cell receptor beta chains share one sample of origin, sequenced in a study of Ad26.COV2.S vaccination and SARS-CoV-2 variants. Some clones are missing from TCRdb's copy, which holds only in-frame ones; the method was immunoSEQ multiplex PCR. The data show roughly 390,000 clones, with around 85% seen just once and about 3.6% held by the top ten. This sample's treatment: about 20 received Ad26.COV2.S at low or high dose, single or two shots; about 5 received placebo; per-sample allocation not given. Samples came from day 63 after the first vaccine or placebo injection. The sequenced sample was peripheral blood, obtained in a trial of Ad26.COV2.S vaccine versus placebo. These TCRs come from a person aged 18-60 years who received the Ad26.COV2.S COVID-19 vaccine or a placebo.

The V and J genes are TRBV12-3 or TRBV12-4 and TRBJ1-5; D unclear. Trimming removed 6 bases from V and 4 bases from J, with 10 bases in between. This CDR3 is built from 13 residues. Written as DNA, the CDR3 is TGTGCCAGCAGCCTAACAATTAATCAGCCCCAGCATTTT. It encodes CASSLTINQPQHF.

This clone was counted at least ten times. The genes are TRBV12-3 or TRBV12-4 and TRBJ1-5; D uncertain. V gave up 1 base and J gave up 7 bases, with 8 bases separating them. CDR3 size: 13 residues. This CDR3 is CASSLGKVQPQHF. Written as DNA, the CDR3 is TGTGCCAGCAGTTTAGGGAAAGTACAGCCCCAGCATTTT.

The chain recombines TRBV28 with TRBJ2-7; D may be TRBD1 (5 bases). This CDR3 is built from 13 residues. The V end lost 2 bases, the J end lost 2 bases, and 7 bases lay between the germline ends. CDR1 is MDHEN and CDR2 is SYDVKM in the germline V gene. CDR3 in amino acids: CASSLDRTYEQYF. The CDR3 coding sequence is TGTGCCAGCAGTTTAGACAGAACCTACGAGCAGTACTTC.

The table lists this clone with a few counts. The rearrangement links TRBV7-6 to TRBJ2-1; D is possibly TRBD1 (6 bases). CDR3 length equals 15 residues. Trimming took off 5 bases at V and 4 bases at J, with 15 bases between the two ends. Germline CDR1 SGHVS, CDR2 FNYEAQ. DNA of the CDR3: TGTGCCAGCAGCCTCGGGACAACCGCTTACAATGAGCAGTTCTTC. This codes for CASSLGTTAYNEQFF.

The V and J genes are TRBV18 and TRBJ1-4; D is ambiguous. Germline V gene sequence: CDR1 KGHSH, CDR2 LQKENI. The CDR3 has 13 residues. The germline V and J ends were trimmed by 2 bases and 5 bases, with 6 bases remaining between them. Written as DNA, the CDR3 is TGTGCCAGCTCACCAAGAGGGAATGAAAAACTGTTTTTT. This encodes CASSPRGNEKLFF.

The chain has TRBV10-3 and TRBJ1-1; possibly TRBD1 for D (5 bases). V was cut by 10 bases and J by 1 base, with 13 bases left in between. Germline values: CDR1 ENHRY, CDR2 SYGVKD. The CDR3 is 13 amino acids. CDR3 loop: CATTREGNTEAFF. Here the CDR3 DNA reads TGTGCCACCACCAGGGAAGGGAACACTGAAGCTTTCTTT.

This clone was seen more than once but under ten times. This chain uses TRBV11-2 with TRBJ2-7; a weak D match, TRBD1 (6 bases). Germline CDR1 is SGHAT and CDR2 is FQNNGV. Trimming shortened V by 5 bases and J by 6 bases, and 11 bases separated the two germline ends. The CDR3 length is 12 residues. This CDR3 is CASSIIRGEQYF. The CDR3 coding sequence is TGTGCCAGCAGCATTATCAGGGGCGAGCAGTACTTC.